A selection of T cell receptor beta chains follows, all from one sample in a study of cytomegalovirus exposure and HLA in healthy donors. Only in-frame clones appear in the TCRdb table, and some are missing; sequencing was by immunoSEQ multiplex PCR. Altogether around 190,000 clones are present, more than 70% being singletons, with the ten largest covering roughly 1.7%. Sequences were obtained from PBMCs. The receptors were sampled from a man aged 35 to 55 in good health and CMV-seropositive. Both conserved end residues are part of each CDR3. D genes are given only for firm matches. A clone size is listed for some rows: how often the clone was seen (once, few, many), or a class if it is expanded.

v_gene,j_gene,d_gene,abundance,CDR3aa,CDR3nt
TRBV29-1,TRBJ2-2,.,.,CSVLLSDTGELFF,TGCAGCGTTCTTCTATCGGACACCGGGGAGCTGTTTTTT
TRBV5-1,TRBJ2-3,.,once,CASSPRGVSTDTQYF,TGCGCCAGCAGTCCTCGGGGAGTCAGCACAGATACGCAGTATTTT
TRBV27,TRBJ1-5,TRBD1,.,CASRLQGANQPQHF,TGTGCCAGCAGATTACAGGGGGCCAATCAGCCCCAGCATTTT
TRBV5-1,TRBJ1-2,.,.,CASSLGSAGALYGYTF,TGCGCCAGCAGCTTGGGGTCTGCAGGGGCACTTTATGGCTACACCTTC
TRBV11-2,TRBJ2-7,TRBD2,.,CASSLRGVSGSYEQYF,TGTGCCAGCAGCTTACGAGGAGTCAGCGGGAGCTACGAGCAGTACTTC
TRBV7-9,TRBJ2-5,TRBD2,.,CASSPGRPQETQYF,TGTGCCAGCAGTCCCGGGAGGCCCCAAGAGACCCAGTACTTC
TRBV19,TRBJ2-2,TRBD1,.,CASQGQALTGELFF,TGTGCCAGTCAGGGACAGGCGTTAACCGGGGAGCTGTTTTTT
TRBV5-4,TRBJ2-7,TRBD2,.,CASSLGLAGDPYEQYF,TGTGCCAGCAGCTTGGGACTAGCGGGAGATCCCTACGAGCAGTACTTC
TRBV5-6,TRBJ2-3,.,.,CASSLAVRGTDTQYF,TGTGCCAGCAGCTTGGCCGTACGGGGCACAGATACGCAGTATTTT
TRBV28,TRBJ1-1,.,.,CATRSPGGRTEAFF,TGTGCCACACGTAGTCCCGGGGGGCGGACTGAAGCTTTCTTT
TRBV10-3,TRBJ2-1,TRBD2,.,CAISEGLAGGNEQFF,TGTGCCATCAGTGAGGGACTAGCGGGAGGGAATGAGCAGTTCTTC
TRBV5-1,TRBJ2-7,TRBD2,few,CASSRSSGMSSYEQYF,TGCGCCAGCAGCCGCTCTAGCGGAATGAGCTCCTACGAGCAGTACTTC
TRBV7-9,TRBJ2-1,.,.,CASKTGGMNYNEQFF,TGTGCCAGCAAGACGGGCGGGATGAACTACAATGAGCAGTTCTTC